Below are 14 T cell receptor beta chains sequenced from a single sample in a study of long-term antiretroviral therapy in people with HIV. The assay used was immunoSEQ (version v3.0), run at survey level. Assay: immunoSEQ multiplex PCR; the TCRdb copy retains only in-frame clones and omits some. The sample includes approximately 13,000 clones, nearly 85% seen only once; the top ten take roughly 15%. The material was unsorted PBMCs, obtained 1.8 years before starting antiretroviral therapy. Receptor source: a woman aged 35 to 49 with HIV.

The rearrangement joins TRBV5-1 to TRBJ2-5, with 10 bases lining up with TRBD1. The CDR3 is 16 amino acids. The V segment lost 2 bases and the J segment 0 bases; nucleotides outside the gene matches: 4. Germline V gives CDR1 SGHRS, CDR2 YFSETQ. The CDR3 DNA sequence: TGCGCCAGCAGCTTAGGGACAGGGGTTTACCAAGAGACCCAGTACTTC. Translated, it gives CASSLGTGVYQETQYF.

The rearrangement links TRBV21-1 to TRBJ2-1; the table's D call, TRBD2, was not checked against the DNA. TRBV21-1 is flagged as a pseudogene. The length of the CDR3 is 17 residues. The CDR3 reads CASSKGLAEHSYNEQFF. CDR3 DNA: TGTGCCAGCAGCAAAGGACTAGCCGAACACTCCTACAATGAGCAGTTCTTC.

The chain carries TRBV7-2 and TRBJ2-3, with TRBD1 identical over 12 bases. Germline V gene sequence: CDR1 SGHTA, CDR2 FQGNSA. CDR3 length: 16 amino acids. Trimming took 1 base from V and 4 from J; bases not matched to a gene: 3. The CDR3 DNA reads as TGTGCCAGCAGCTTAGTGGGACAGGGGGCCGCAGATACGCAGTATTTT. Its translation is CASSLVGQGAADTQYF.

The V call is TRBV10-1, the J call TRBJ2-4; 8 bases are shared with TRBD1. V trimming: 4 bases; J trimming: 3 bases; junction bases outside the gene matches: 20. In germline, CDR1 is WNHNN, CDR2 SYGVQD (reference sequence). The CDR3 extends over 20 amino acids. DNA for the CDR3: TGCGCCAGCAGTGGGTCCTTAGTGCCCCAGGGGGCGGCAGTCAAAAACATTCAGTACTTC. Translation: CASSGSLVPQGAAVKNIQYF.

This clone has a handful of counts. This rearrangement joins TRBV7-2 to TRBJ1-2; D gene uncertain. The CDR3 length is 14 residues. From germline, CDR1 is SGHTA and CDR2 FQGNSA. V was trimmed by 3 bases and J by 4 bases, leaving 12 bases between them. The CDR3 region has the DNA TGTGCCAGCAGCTTCCCCTCCTCAACCTATGGCTACACCTTC. Residues: CASSFPSSTYGYTF.

The chain employs TRBV5-1 and TRBJ2-7; D unresolved. The CDR3 runs to 14 residues. Germline CDR1 and CDR2: SGHRS and YFSETQ. V was shortened by 4 bases and J by 5 bases, with 16 bases between the two germline ends. The CDR3 sequence: CASSPDENLHEQYF. The CDR3 DNA reads TGCGCCAGCAGCCCGGATGAAAATCTCCACGAGCAGTACTTC.

The J gene is TRBJ2-7, the V gene TRBV5-4; D is uncertain. The germline V gene encodes CDR1 SGHNT and CDR2 YYREEE (reference sequence). V lost 0 bases to trimming and J lost 3 bases, with 4 bases between them. CDR3 length equals 12 residues. Here the CDR3 reads CASSLDYYEQYF. For the CDR3, the DNA is TGTGCCAGCAGCTTGGACTACTACGAGCAGTACTTC.

The J gene is TRBJ2-1, the V gene TRBV2; tentatively, D is TRBD2 (6 bases). The CDR3 loop spans 18 amino acids. Germline lookup yields CDR1 SNHLY and CDR2 FYNNEI. V was clipped by 5 bases and J by 0 bases, with 20 bases between them. The CDR3 is CASSRQPSGLGSYNEQFF. The DNA for the CDR3 is TGTGCCAGCAGTAGACAGCCTTCGGGACTCGGCTCCTACAATGAGCAGTTCTTC.

This clone appeared a single time. The gene calls are TRBV27 and TRBJ2-7; possibly TRBD1 for D (6 bases). This CDR3 comprises 15 residues. Germline lookup yields CDR1 MNHEY and CDR2 SMNVEV (reference sequence). Between the trimmed V and J ends, which lost 5 bases and 3 bases, there was a span of 17 bases. DNA of the CDR3: TGTGCCAGCAGTCGACCCGGGACACCACGCTACGAGCAGTACTTC. It translates to CASSRPGTPRYEQYF.

This chain connects TRBV4-3 to TRBJ2-2; D remains unclear. The V end lost 3 bases, the J end lost 4 bases, and 9 bases lay between the germline ends. This CDR3 contains 14 residues. The germline V gene encodes CDR1 LGHNA and CDR2 YSLEER. In DNA form, the CDR3 reads TGCGCCAGCAGCCAGCTAGTCCGCACCGGGGAGCTGTTTTTT. Translating it yields CASSQLVRTGELFF.

The J gene is TRBJ2-7, the V gene TRBV9, with 10 positions matching TRBD1. Trimming took 4 bases from V and 3 from J; bases not matched to a gene: 4. The CDR3 is 14 residues long. Germline V gene data show CDR1 as SGDLS and CDR2 as YYNGEE. The CDR3 sequence: CASSTGQGGYEQYF. As DNA, the CDR3 is TGTGCCAGCAGCACCGGACAGGGGGGCTACGAGCAGTACTTC.

The chain combines TRBV5-4 with TRBJ2-3, with 7 bases aligning to TRBD2. This CDR3 has 15 residues. The V segment lost 2 bases and the J segment 9 bases; nucleotides outside the gene matches: 12. CDR1 and CDR2 (germline): SGHNT, YYREEE (reference sequence). This CDR3 reads CASSLPAGVGGTQYF. Written as DNA, the CDR3 is TGTGCCAGCAGCTTACCGGCGGGAGTGGGGGGGACGCAGTATTTT.

The chain recombines TRBV27 with TRBJ1-1; TRBD1 is a possible D gene (6 bases). This CDR3 spans 13 amino acids. CDR1 and CDR2 (germline): MNHEY, SMNVEV (reference sequence). V dropped 4 bases and J dropped 6 bases, with 12 bases sitting between them. CDR3 sequence: CASSYRTESEAFF. CDR3 coding DNA: TGTGCCAGCAGTTATCGGACAGAGTCTGAAGCTTTCTTT.

The chain has TRBV5-4 and TRBJ2-7; TRBD1 matches 11 bases. The CDR3 extends over 16 amino acids. CDR1 and CDR2 from the germline V gene are SGHNT and YYREEE (reference sequence). V lost 0 bases, J lost 1 base, and 3 bases stayed unmatched. CDR3 in amino acids: CASSLEDRGQSYEQYF. DNA of the CDR3: TGTGCCAGCAGCTTGGAGGACAGGGGGCAATCCTACGAGCAGTACTTC.